Presented here are 25 T cell receptor beta chains from one specimen sequenced in a study of T cells in tuberculosis. Clones were read by immunoSEQ multiplex PCR, and TCRdb kept only the in-frame ones, dropping some. The data hold tens of thousands of clones, with 94% observed a single time. Sequencing was performed on PBMCs. The origin of the receptors is a donor between 5 and 29 years old with latent tuberculosis or without tuberculosis infection. Some clones in this sample may be carry-over from other donors' samples.

This sequence joins TRBV5-1 and TRBJ2-7; D might be TRBD1 (5 bases). The germline V and J ends were trimmed by 1 base and 2 bases, with 13 bases remaining between them. This CDR3 has 15 amino acids. The V gene's germline CDR1 is SGHRS and CDR2 YFSETQ. The CDR3 nucleotides are TGCGCCAGCAGCTTGTCTGGGGCTCTCACCTACGAGCAGTACTTC. Translated, it gives CASSLSGALTYEQYF.

The J gene is TRBJ2-7, the V gene TRBV6-6, with 8 bases fitting TRBD2. CDR1 and CDR2 (germline): MNHNY, SVGAGI (reference sequence). The CDR3 is 15 amino acids. After removal of 2 bases from V and 0 bases from J, the junction contained 3 bases not matched to a gene. The CDR3 region has the DNA TGTGCCAGCAGTTACCGACTAGCGACCTCCTACGAGCAGTACTTC. It is translated as CASSYRLATSYEQYF.

The rearrangement joins TRBV6-5 to TRBJ1-1, with 7 nucleotides matching TRBD1. Germline V gives CDR1 MNHEY, CDR2 SVGAGI. V gave up 0 bases and J gave up 3 bases; unmatched junction bases: 7. This CDR3 is 16 amino acids long. CDR3 nucleotides: TGTGCCAGCAGTTACTCGGGACAGCTGAGAGACACTGAAGCTTTCTTT. Translated: CASSYSGQLRDTEAFF.

This clone occurred once. The V gene is TRBV19, the J gene TRBJ1-5; D is unresolved. CDR3 size: 13 residues. V dropped 3 bases and J dropped 5 bases, with 8 bases sitting between them. Germline CDR1 is LNHDA and CDR2 is SQIVND (reference sequence). The CDR3 bases are TGTGCCAGTAGTATTCAGAGGGATCAGCCCCAGCATTTT. Translating it yields CASSIQRDQPQHF.

The J gene is TRBJ2-7, the V gene TRBV27, with D tentatively TRBD2 (6 bases). V shed 3 bases and J shed 0 bases, with 15 bases lying between them. The CDR3 consists of 16 residues. Germline values: CDR1 MNHEY, CDR2 SMNVEV (reference sequence). The CDR3 loop is CASSLNGDWGSYEQYF. The CDR3 DNA reads TGTGCCAGCAGTTTGAACGGGGACTGGGGCTCCTACGAGCAGTACTTC.

This chain uses TRBV28 with TRBJ1-4; D uncertain. The CDR3 has 15 amino acids. Germline CDR1 is MDHEN and CDR2 is SYDVKM. The V and J ends lost 2 bases and 7 bases respectively, with 14 bases between them. CDR3 residues: CASSLRQGVGEKLFF. CDR3 nucleotides: TGTGCCAGCAGTTTACGGCAAGGAGTGGGTGAAAAACTGTTTTTT. The whole variable domain, filled in from reference TRBV28 and TRBJ1-4, reads DVKVTQSSRYLVKRTGEKVFLECVQDMDHENMFWYRQDPGLGLRLIYFSYDVKMKEKGDIPEGYSVSREKKERFSLILESASTNQTSMYLCASSLRQGVGEKLFFGSGTQLSVL.

The rearrangement uses TRBV7-9 and TRBJ1-2; the D gene is possibly TRBD1 (6 bases). The V gene lost 4 bases and the J gene lost 7 bases, with 19 bases spanning the gap. Germline loops: CDR1 SEHNR, CDR2 FQNEAQ (reference sequence). The CDR3 extends over 15 amino acids. The CDR3 sequence: CASSSPGGRRGGYTF. CDR3 nucleotides: TGTGCCAGCAGCTCTCCGGGGGGGCGAAGGGGTGGCTACACCTTC.

The rearrangement links TRBV4-1 to TRBJ1-5; 10 nucleotides line up with TRBD1. Germline V lookup: CDR1 MGHRA, CDR2 YSYEKL. Unmatched junction bases numbered 14, after V lost 0 bases and J lost 9 bases. This CDR3 has 18 residues. The CDR3: CASSQDPRTGGLLMPQHF. CDR3 bases: TGCGCCAGCAGCCAAGATCCCCGGACAGGGGGTTTACTTATGCCCCAGCATTTT.

The rearrangement links TRBV29-1 to TRBJ1-2; tentative D call: TRBD1 (6 bases). The germline gives CDR1 SQVTM, CDR2 ANQGSEA. This CDR3 is 12 amino acids long. Trimming shortened V by 7 bases and J by 3 bases, and 12 bases separated the two germline ends. For the CDR3, the DNA is TGCAGCGCCAAGGACAGCGACTATGGCTACACCTTC. Amino acids: CSAKDSDYGYTF.

The chain links TRBV4-3 to TRBJ2-7; TRBD2 matches at 7 bases. V gave up 2 bases and J gave up 4 bases; unmatched junction bases: 8. The CDR3 covers 15 residues. Looked up from germline, CDR1 is LGHNA and CDR2 is YSLEER. CDR3 sequence (DNA): TGCGCCAGCAGCCAACATCAGACTAGCTGGTACGAGCAGTACTTC. Its protein product is CASSQHQTSWYEQYF.

The chain employs TRBV6-6 and TRBJ1-5, with a possible D match to TRBD1 (5 bases). This CDR3 is built from 16 residues. V lost 6 bases to trimming and J lost 2 bases, with 17 bases between them. Germline V gene data show CDR1 as MNHNY and CDR2 as SVGAGI (reference sequence). The CDR3 region has the DNA TGTGCCAGCAGCCAACCGGGACTAGCGGGCAATCAGCCCCAGCATTTT. This sequence encodes CASSQPGLAGNQPQHF.

For the CDR3, the DNA is TGTGCCAGCAGCCGCGCGACAGGGATGAACACTGAAGCTTTCTTT. Amino acids: CASSRATGMNTEAFF. V and J are TRBV5-6 and TRBJ1-1; 7 bases map to TRBD1. The CDR3 extends over 15 amino acids. CDR1 is SGHDT and CDR2 is YYEEEE in the germline V gene. Trimming removed 4 bases from V and 0 bases from J; junction bases left unmatched: 6.

V and J are TRBV15 and TRBJ2-5; 8 bases are a match to TRBD1. The germline V gene encodes CDR1 LNHNV and CDR2 YYDKDF (reference sequence). V was pared by 2 bases and J by 5 bases, with 7 bases of the junction left unmatched. The length of the CDR3 is 15 residues. The CDR3 reads CATSRSDRGGETQYF. The DNA of the CDR3 is TGTGCCACCAGCAGATCCGACAGGGGTGGGGAGACCCAGTACTTC.

In nucleotides, the CDR3 is TGTGCCAGCAGCTTGGGGGAGGTTGGCTACACCTTC. Its protein is CASSLGEVGYTF. The rearrangement joins TRBV5-5 to TRBJ1-2, with no clear D. CDR3 length equals 12 residues. The V gene lost 0 bases and the J gene lost 7 bases, with 7 bases spanning the gap. Germline-derived CDR1 and CDR2 are SGHKS and YYEKEE (reference sequence).

The chain combines TRBV28 with TRBJ1-1; no clear D. The CDR3 is 13 amino acids. V was shortened by 5 bases and J by 1 base, with 8 bases between the two germline ends. From germline, CDR1 is MDHEN and CDR2 SYDVKM. DNA for the CDR3: TGTGCCAGCAGTACGGGGAGGAACACTGAAGCTTTCTTT. It specifies CASSTGRNTEAFF.

The chain couples TRBV5-6 to TRBJ1-3, with unresolved D. There are 12 residues in the CDR3. CDR1 SGHDT and CDR2 YYEEEE come from the germline V gene. Between the trimmed V and J ends, which lost 4 bases and 7 bases, there was a span of 9 bases. DNA of the CDR3: TGTGCCAGCAGCATAACGGGGAACACCATATATTTT. Residues: CASSITGNTIYF.

The J gene is TRBJ1-3, the V gene TRBV18, with 7 bases fitting TRBD1. This CDR3 comprises 15 residues. The V gene end was trimmed by 3 bases and the J gene end by 4 bases; junction bases not matched to a gene: 6. Germline V CDR1 and CDR2: KGHSH, LQKENI. The CDR3: CASSPYRDSGNTIYF. DNA for the CDR3: TGTGCCAGCTCACCGTACCGGGACAGCGGAAACACCATATATTTT.

The gene calls are TRBV7-2 and TRBJ2-1, with 7 bases identical to TRBD2. V gave up 1 base and J gave up 7 bases; unmatched junction bases: 13. This CDR3 is 17 amino acids long. Germline loops: CDR1 SGHTA, CDR2 FQGNSA. Here the CDR3 DNA reads TGTGCCAGCAGCTTAGTTAATGCGGGGCTGGGAGGGAATGAGCAGTTCTTC. Its translation is CASSLVNAGLGGNEQFF.

The chain couples TRBV11-2 to TRBJ1-2, with D maybe TRBD1 (6 bases). The germline V gene has CDR1 SGHAT and CDR2 FQNNGV. The CDR3 consists of 13 residues. V dropped 2 bases and J dropped 7 bases, with 11 bases sitting between them. The CDR3 spells CASSLSGVGGYTF. CDR3 DNA: TGTGCCAGCAGCTTATCAGGGGTGGGTGGCTACACCTTC. Full variable domain (rest looked up from reference TRBV11-2 and TRBJ1-2): EAGVAQSPRYKIIEKRQSVAFWCNPISGHATLYWYQQILGQGPKLLIQFQNNGVVDDSQLPKDRFSAERLKGVDSTLKIQPAKLEDSAVYLCASSLSGVGGYTFGSGTRLTVV.

V is TRBV5-8 and J is TRBJ1-1, with TRBD1 as a possible D gene (5 bases). Germline CDR1 reads SGHTS; CDR2 reads YDEGEE. The ends were cut back, 0 bases at V and 1 base at J, with 7 bases in the middle. The CDR3 length is 14 residues. The CDR3 nucleotides read TGTGCCAGCAGCTTGGACAGGCGGAACACTGAAGCTTTCTTT. Protein: CASSLDRRNTEAFF.

The rearrangement joins TRBV19 to TRBJ1-5; a weak D match, TRBD1 (5 bases). Germline V gene sequence: CDR1 LNHDA, CDR2 SQIVND (reference sequence). The CDR3 consists of 17 residues. Trimming removed 1 base from V and 0 bases from J, with 13 bases in between. CDR3 amino acids: CASSIVAGVYSNQPQHF. The CDR3 DNA reads as TGTGCCAGTAGTATAGTGGCGGGGGTATATAGCAATCAGCCCCAGCATTTT. The whole variable domain, remainder taken from reference TRBV19 and TRBJ1-5, is DGGITQSPKYLFRKEGQNVTLSCEQNLNHDAMYWYRQDPGQGLRLIYYSQIVNDFQKGDIAEGYSVSREKKESFPLTVTSAQKNPTAFYLCASSIVAGVYSNQPQHFGDGTRLSIL.

The chain recombines TRBV7-9 with TRBJ1-2; D uncertain. Trimming cost V 3 bases and J 0 bases, with 5 bases left between them. Germline CDR1 and CDR2: SEHNR and FQNEAQ (reference sequence). CDR3 length: 13 amino acids. The CDR3 reads CASSFSPNYGYTF. CDR3 DNA: TGTGCCAGCAGCTTCTCCCCTAACTATGGCTACACCTTC.

The rearrangement links TRBV11-2 to TRBJ1-5, with 10 nucleotides matching TRBD1. Germline-derived CDR1 and CDR2 are SGHAT and FQNNGV. The V segment lost 5 bases and the J segment 7 bases; nucleotides outside the gene matches: 5. This CDR3 is built from 14 residues. CDR3 region: CASSQGQGIQPQHF. CDR3 nucleotide sequence: TGTGCCAGCAGCCAGGGACAGGGGATACAGCCCCAGCATTTT.

V gene TRBV11-2 combines with J gene TRBJ1-1; D unresolved. The CDR3 has 15 residues. V lost 1 base and J lost 2, with 11 bases in between. Germline CDR1 reads SGHAT; CDR2 reads FQNNGV. The CDR3 coding sequence is TGTGCCAGCAGCTTAGGGGCAAGCTTAAACACTGAAGCTTTCTTT. It codes for CASSLGASLNTEAFF.

The gene calls are TRBV5-6 and TRBJ2-7; 9 nucleotides line up with TRBD1. The CDR3 is 15 amino acids. Germline CDR1 reads SGHDT; CDR2 reads YYEEEE. The trim removed 4 bases at V and 2 bases at J, leaving 7 bases unmatched. The CDR3 DNA is TGTGCCAGCAGCCTCAGACAGGGGGTCACCTACGAGCAGTACTTC. Amino acid sequence: CASSLRQGVTYEQYF.